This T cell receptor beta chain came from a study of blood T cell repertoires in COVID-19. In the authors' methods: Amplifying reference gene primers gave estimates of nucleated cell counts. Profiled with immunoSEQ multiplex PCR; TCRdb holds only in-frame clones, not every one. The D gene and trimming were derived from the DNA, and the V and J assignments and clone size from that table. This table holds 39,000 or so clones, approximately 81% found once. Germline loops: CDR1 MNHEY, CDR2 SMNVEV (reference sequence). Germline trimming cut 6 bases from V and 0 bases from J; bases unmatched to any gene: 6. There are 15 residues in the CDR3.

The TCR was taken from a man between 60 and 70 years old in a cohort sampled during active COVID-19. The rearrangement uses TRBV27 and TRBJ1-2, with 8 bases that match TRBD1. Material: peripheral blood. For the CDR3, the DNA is TGTGCCAGCAGCTCAAAACAGGGGGCTAACTATGGCTACACCTTC. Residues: CASSSKQGANYGYTF.